The 23 T cell receptor beta chains reported below all come from one sample, sequenced in a study of T cells after yellow fever vaccination. TCRdb fed the 5' RACE reads into MiXCR, producing one record per CDR3 protein. The table shows approximately 260,000 distinct CDR3 sequences, with 10% to 15% occurring only once. Here the sequenced sample was CD4+ T cells sorted from PBMCs, taken 45 days after the yellow fever booster vaccination. The origin of the receptors is a man younger than 40 who received the YFV17D yellow fever vaccine.

The V call is TRBV29-1, the J call TRBJ1-5; 7 nucleotides match TRBD1. The length of the CDR3 is 14 residues. The ends lost 7 bases at V and 2 bases at J; junction bases unmatched: 8. Per germline, CDR1 SQVTM and CDR2 ANQGSEA. The CDR3 DNA reads as TGCAGCGCTAGACAGGGCGGGGGCAATCAGCCCCAGCATTTT. Encoded protein: CSARQGGGNQPQHF.

In its sample, this clonotype was seen many times. The chain links TRBV5-1 to TRBJ2-3; 7 nucleotides line up with TRBD2. Germline V lookup: CDR1 SGHRS, CDR2 YFSETQ. The junction had 10 bases not matched to a gene; V was cut back by 2 bases and J by 4 bases. The CDR3 spans 16 residues. The CDR3 here is CASSFSWASGADTQYF. The CDR3 nucleotides read TGCGCCAGCAGCTTTTCTTGGGCCAGCGGGGCAGATACGCAGTATTTT.

The table lists this clonotype with many counts. This chain joins TRBV5-6 and TRBJ2-7, with 7 positions matching TRBD2. J gave up 6 bases and V 4 bases, and 7 bases lay outside the gene matches. This CDR3 has 13 amino acids. Germline values: CDR1 SGHDT, CDR2 YYEEEE. The CDR3: CASSQRGPAEQYF. DNA for the CDR3: TGTGCCAGCAGCCAGCGGGGACCCGCCGAGCAGTACTTC.

This clonotype was seen more than once but under ten times. This chain uses TRBV5-1 with TRBJ1-6; the D is unclear. The CDR3 consists of 12 residues. The ends were cut back, 4 bases at V and 9 bases at J, with 8 bases in the middle. Germline V gene sequence: CDR1 SGHRS, CDR2 YFSETQ. CDR3 amino acids: CASSLDRSPLHF. The CDR3 nucleotides read TGCGCCAGCAGCCTCGACCGTTCACCCCTCCACTTT.

This clonotype has more than one count but fewer than ten. The V gene is TRBV12-3 or TRBV12-4, the J gene TRBJ1-1; the D is unclear. The CDR3 length is 15 residues. V lost 5 bases and J 1 base, leaving 14 bases between the germline ends. The CDR3 protein is CASSPGMVGNTEAFF. The CDR3 bases are TGTGCCAGCAGTCCGGGCATGGTGGGGAACACTGAAGCTTTCTTT.

J is TRBJ2-3 and V is TRBV12-3 or TRBV12-4; no reliable D call. This CDR3 contains 14 residues. V gave up 5 bases and J gave up 2 bases, with 11 bases separating them. The CDR3 is CASSLRTITDTQYF. The CDR3 nucleotides are TGTGCCAGCAGTCTACGGACCATCACAGATACGCAGTATTTT.

This clonotype appeared a few times. A junction boundary mismatches the germline segment, possibly from a read error. This sequence joins TRBV3-1 and TRBJ2-7; weak D call: TRBD2 (7 bases). Germline V gene lookup returns CDR1 LGHDT and CDR2 YNNKEL (reference sequence). The CDR3 sequence is 12 residues long. CDR3 DNA sequence: TGTGCCAGCAGCCCGTTACAGGGAGGGAAGGACTTC. This gives the protein CASSPLQGGKDF.

There are a few counts of this clonotype. The chain couples TRBV5-1 to TRBJ2-5; D unclear. The V and J ends lost 7 bases and 1 base respectively, with 5 bases between them. The CDR3 has 11 amino acids. Germline V gene lookup returns CDR1 SGHRS and CDR2 YFSETQ. This CDR3 reads CASGPQETQYF. The CDR3 nucleotides read TGCGCCAGCGGGCCCCAAGAGACCCAGTACTTC.

This clonotype appeared many times. The chain recombines TRBV11-2 with TRBJ2-7; 7 positions agree with TRBD1. This CDR3 comprises 14 residues. The V segment lost 5 bases and the J segment 3 bases; nucleotides outside the gene matches: 7. The V gene's germline CDR1 is SGHAT and CDR2 FQNNGV. CDR3 bases: TGTGCCAGCAGCCCCGGGACAGCGAGCTACGAGCAGTACTTC. It is translated as CASSPGTASYEQYF. Full variable domain (remainder filled in from reference TRBV11-2 and TRBJ2-7): EAGVAQSPRYKIIEKRQSVAFWCNPISGHATLYWYQQILGQGPKLLIQFQNNGVVDDSQLPKDRFSAERLKGVDSTLKIQPAKLEDSAVYLCASSPGTASYEQYFGPGTRLTVT.

DNA of the CDR3: TGCGCCAGCAGCCAAGGGGGAGCGGGAGAACCCACAGATACGCAGTATTTT. Amino acids: CASSQGGAGEPTDTQYF. The chain has TRBV4-1 and TRBJ2-3; 8 nucleotides line up with TRBD2. The germline CDR1 and CDR2 sequences are MGHRA and YSYEKL. The CDR3 runs to 17 residues. V gave up 1 base and J gave up 2 bases; unmatched junction bases: 8.

The chain joins TRBV20-1 to TRBJ2-1, with 11 positions matching TRBD1. The trim removed 5 bases at V and 9 bases at J, leaving 6 bases unmatched. Germline CDR1 DFQATT, CDR2 SNEGSKA (reference sequence). The CDR3 covers 13 residues. CDR3 nucleotide sequence: TGCAGTGCTCCGTGGACAGGGGGCGGTGAGCAGTTCTTC. Residues: CSAPWTGGGEQFF.

This clonotype was picked up a small number of times. The chain couples TRBV12-3 or TRBV12-4 to TRBJ2-3; 10 positions match TRBD2. With 5 bases clipped from V and 8 bases from J, the junction kept 7 bases outside the gene matches. This CDR3 is built from 14 residues. CDR3 amino acids: CASSGLAGAGTQYF. The CDR3 bases are TGTGCCAGCAGTGGGCTAGCGGGAGCGGGTACGCAGTATTTT.

This chain joins TRBV7-3 and TRBJ2-3, with 9 bases fitting TRBD2. The V segment lost 1 base and the J segment 2 bases; nucleotides outside the gene matches: 4. The CDR3 has 16 amino acids. The germline gives CDR1 SGHTA, CDR2 FQGTGA. The chain's CDR3 is CASSLILAGPTDTQYF. CDR3 sequence (DNA): TGTGCCAGCAGCTTAATTCTAGCGGGACCCACAGATACGCAGTATTTT.

J is TRBJ2-1 and V is TRBV7-6, with 14 bases identical to TRBD2. The CDR3 consists of 14 residues. CDR1 and CDR2 (germline): SGHVS, FNYEAQ. V lost 4 bases and J lost 10; bases outside the gene matches: 3. The CDR3 sequence is CASSYGLAGGEQFF. DNA for the CDR3: TGTGCCAGCAGCTACGGACTAGCGGGAGGAGAGCAGTTCTTC.

The V and J genes are TRBV7-9 and TRBJ1-1, with 8 bases fitting TRBD1. Germline V gene data show CDR1 as SEHNR and CDR2 as FQNEAQ (reference sequence). Unmatched junction bases numbered 6, after V lost 2 bases and J lost 1 base. CDR3 length: 16 amino acids. The CDR3 coding sequence is TGTGCCAGCAGCTTAAGGACAGGGAGGAAGAACACTGAAGCTTTCTTT. It is translated as CASSLRTGRKNTEAFF. Full variable domain (remainder filled in from reference TRBV7-9 and TRBJ1-1): DTGVSQNPRHKITKRGQNVTFRCDPISEHNRLYWYRQTLGQGPEFLTYFQNEAQLEKSRLLSDRFSAERPKGSFSTLEIQRTEQGDSAMYLCASSLRTGRKNTEAFFGQGTRLTVV.

This clonotype was picked up many times. This chain links TRBV7-8 with TRBJ2-5; D possibly corresponds to TRBD2 (5 bases). V was trimmed by 6 bases and J by 4 bases, leaving 15 bases between them. Germline CDR1 is SGHVS and CDR2 is FQNEAQ. The CDR3 is 14 residues long. CDR3 in DNA: TGTGCCAGCAGTCGTACTAGAAGTGGAGAGACCCAGTACTTC. This sequence encodes CASSRTRSGETQYF.

This clonotype has a handful of counts. This chain connects TRBV27 to TRBJ2-1, with 12 bases lining up with TRBD2. This CDR3 is built from 15 residues. Germline trimming cut 8 bases from V and 8 bases from J; bases unmatched to any gene: 10. Looked up from germline, CDR1 is MNHEY and CDR2 is SMNVEV (reference sequence). CDR3 nucleotides: TGTGCCAGCCTCCAACTAGCGGGAGGATCCTATGAGCAGTTCTTC. Residues: CASLQLAGGSYEQFF.

The rearrangement uses TRBV5-1 and TRBJ2-5; the D gene could be TRBD1 or TRBD2 (6 bases each). Germline CDR1 and CDR2: SGHRS and YFSETQ. The CDR3 is 14 amino acids. The germline V and J ends were trimmed by 1 base and 5 bases, with 12 bases remaining between them. CDR3 sequence reads: CASSLSGAGETQYF. CDR3 DNA sequence: TGCGCCAGCAGCTTGTCGGGGGCTGGTGAGACCCAGTACTTC.

The chain is built from TRBV15 and TRBJ2-1; D uncertain. Germline V CDR1 and CDR2: LNHNV, YYDKDF (reference sequence). The CDR3 spans 16 residues. The V end was cut by 1 base, the J end by 0 bases, with 10 bases between. CDR3 DNA: TGTGCCACCAGCAGAGGGACGGTTAGCTCCTACAATGAGCAGTTCTTC. Its protein product is CATSRGTVSSYNEQFF.

This chain joins TRBV20-1 and TRBJ1-2, with D maybe TRBD1 (5 bases). With 3 bases removed from V and 1 base from J, the gap between germline ends came to 12 bases. The germline V gene encodes CDR1 DFQATT and CDR2 SNEGSKA (reference sequence). The CDR3 totals 14 residues. CDR3 protein: CSARATAYNYGYTF. The CDR3 nucleotides read TGCAGTGCTAGGGCGACAGCGTATAACTATGGCTACACCTTC.

The chain has TRBV19 and TRBJ2-7, with D possibly matching TRBD2 (6 bases). Between the trimmed V and J ends, which lost 6 bases and 0 bases, there was a span of 12 bases. CDR3 size: 14 residues. Germline V gene sequence: CDR1 LNHDA, CDR2 SQIVND (reference sequence). The CDR3 sequence is CASSRSGLSYEQYF. In DNA form, the CDR3 reads TGTGCCAGTAGCCGAAGCGGGCTCTCCTACGAGCAGTACTTC. The variable domain in full, with the rest retrieved from reference TRBV19 and TRBJ2-7, is DGGITQSPKYLFRKEGQNVTLSCEQNLNHDAMYWYRQDPGQGLRLIYYSQIVNDFQKGDIAEGYSVSREKKESFPLTVTSAQKNPTAFYLCASSRSGLSYEQYFGPGTRLTVT.

This clonotype came up many times. The J gene is TRBJ2-1, the V gene TRBV19; weak D call: TRBD2 (5 bases). Trimming stripped 10 bases from V and 1 base from J, with 14 bases between. From germline, CDR1 is LNHDA and CDR2 SQIVND (reference sequence). This CDR3 contains 14 residues. CDR3 protein: CATTEARSYNEQFF. The CDR3 bases are TGTGCCACTACGGAGGCCAGGTCCTACAATGAGCAGTTCTTC.

CDR3 residues: CASKSGTSGSYNEQFF. The CDR3 coding sequence is TGCGCCAGCAAGTCTGGGACTAGCGGCTCCTACAATGAGCAGTTCTTC. J is TRBJ2-1 and V is TRBV10-1, with 11 bases identical to TRBD2. The germline gives CDR1 WNHNN, CDR2 SYGVQD (reference sequence). The J segment lost 0 bases and the V segment lost 7 bases, leaving 5 bases of the junction unmatched. This CDR3 is 16 amino acids long.